This T cell receptor beta chain was observed in a study of control samples from healthy donors and cancer patients. Germline assignment: CDR1 MDHEN and CDR2 SYDVKM. V gave up 8 bases and J gave up 1 base; unmatched junction bases: 5. The CDR3 totals 14 residues. In this sample, this clone turned up once. The method was immunoSEQ multiplex PCR; TCRdb's version includes in-frame clones alone and lacks a portion of them. The sample contains over 80,000 clones, roughly 91% of which appear only once. V gene TRBV28 combines with J gene TRBJ1-1, with 9 bases matching TRBD1. The sequencing input was blood. The TCR was taken from a man aged 25-45 years in good health. Here the CDR3 reads CASLRDRANTEAFF. CDR3 nucleotides: TGTGCCAGCCTTCGGGACAGGGCGAACACTGAAGCTTTCTTT.